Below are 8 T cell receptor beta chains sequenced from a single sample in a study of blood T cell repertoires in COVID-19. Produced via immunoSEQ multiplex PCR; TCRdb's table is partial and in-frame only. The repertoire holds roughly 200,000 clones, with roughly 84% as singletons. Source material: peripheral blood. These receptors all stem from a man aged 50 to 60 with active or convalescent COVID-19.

The CDR3 DNA follows: TGTGCCAGCAGCGTAGCTCGGGACTGGGTAGGAGAGCAGTTCTTC. Translation gives CASSVARDWVGEQFF. The V call is TRBV9, the J call TRBJ2-1; possibly TRBD2 for D (6 bases). The V and J ends lost 0 bases and 10 bases respectively, with 17 bases between them. The CDR3 contains 15 residues. Germline V gene lookup returns CDR1 SGDLS and CDR2 YYNGEE.

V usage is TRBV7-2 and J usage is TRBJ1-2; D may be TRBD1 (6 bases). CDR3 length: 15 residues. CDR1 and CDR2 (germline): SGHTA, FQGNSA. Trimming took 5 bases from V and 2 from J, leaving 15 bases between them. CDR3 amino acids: CASSPRDISNYGYTF. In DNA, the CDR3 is TGTGCCAGCAGCCCCAGGGACATTTCCAACTATGGCTACACCTTC.

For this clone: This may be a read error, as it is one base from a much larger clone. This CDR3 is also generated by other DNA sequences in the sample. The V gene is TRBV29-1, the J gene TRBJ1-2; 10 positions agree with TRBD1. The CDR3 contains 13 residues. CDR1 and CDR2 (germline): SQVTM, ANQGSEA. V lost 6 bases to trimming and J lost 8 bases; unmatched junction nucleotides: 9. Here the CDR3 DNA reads TGCAGCGTGCCAGGACAGGGGGTGGGGGGCTACACCTTC. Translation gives CSVPGQGVGGYTF.

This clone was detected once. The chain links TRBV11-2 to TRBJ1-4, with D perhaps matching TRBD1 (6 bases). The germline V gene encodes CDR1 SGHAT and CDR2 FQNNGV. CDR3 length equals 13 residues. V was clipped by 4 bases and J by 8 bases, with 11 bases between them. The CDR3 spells CASSSRGGEKLFF. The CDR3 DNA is TGTGCCAGCAGCTCCAGGGGAGGGGAAAAACTGTTTTTT.

The CDR3, as DNA: TGTGCCACCGAGTGGCCCAGGGGACGGCAAGAGACCCAGTACTTC. Residues: CATEWPRGRQETQYF. The rearrangement uses TRBV24-1 and TRBJ2-5; weak D call: TRBD1 (6 bases). Germline V gives CDR1 KGHDR, CDR2 SFDVKD. Trimming shortened V by 9 bases and J by 2 bases, and 18 bases separated the two germline ends. The CDR3 is 15 amino acids.

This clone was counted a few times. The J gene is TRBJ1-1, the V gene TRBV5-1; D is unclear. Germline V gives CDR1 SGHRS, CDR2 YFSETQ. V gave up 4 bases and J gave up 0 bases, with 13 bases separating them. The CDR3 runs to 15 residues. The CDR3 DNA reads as TGCGCCAGCAGCAGCCCAGGTGGTTTGAACACTGAAGCTTTCTTT. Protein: CASSSPGGLNTEAFF.

The CDR3 is CASSSPTPVGYGYTF. The CDR3 nucleotides read TGTGCCAGCAGTTCCCCGACACCGGTCGGCTATGGCTACACCTTC. The chain is built from TRBV28 and TRBJ1-2; no firm D call. V was clipped by 4 bases and J by 4 bases, with 16 bases between them. Germline CDR1 and CDR2: MDHEN and SYDVKM. This CDR3 has 15 amino acids.

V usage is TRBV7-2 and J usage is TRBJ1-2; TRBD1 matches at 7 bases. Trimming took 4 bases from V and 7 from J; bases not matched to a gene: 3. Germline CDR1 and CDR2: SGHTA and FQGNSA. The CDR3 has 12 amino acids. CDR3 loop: CASSWGQFGYTF. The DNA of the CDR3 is TGTGCCAGCAGCTGGGGACAGTTTGGCTACACCTTC.